The 5 T cell receptor beta chains in this list originate from one sample, sequenced in a study of chemoradiotherapy in HPV16-positive cancers. Using immunoSEQ multiplex PCR, the repertoire was profiled, and TCRdb retains in-frame clones only, with some absent. This sample has 30,000 or so clones; around 89% occur once, and the top ten carry about 3.4%. This material consisted of blood, taken from a patient who underwent chemoradiotherapy. These receptors were taken from a human donor with HPV-associated anogenital cancer.

This sequence joins TRBV9 and TRBJ2-7; no reliable D call. The germline V gene has CDR1 SGDLS and CDR2 YYNGEE. V dropped 5 bases and J dropped 3 bases, with 15 bases sitting between them. The CDR3 totals 14 residues. CDR3 DNA sequence: TGTGCCAGCAGTGATGGCCAGAGCGTCTACGAGCAGTACTTC. Its protein is CASSDGQSVYEQYF.

The gene calls are TRBV7-9 and TRBJ1-3, with D perhaps TRBD1 (5 bases). The CDR3 is 15 amino acids. V dropped 0 bases and J dropped 1 base, with 7 bases sitting between them. In germline, CDR1 is SEHNR, CDR2 FQNEAQ (reference sequence). Here the CDR3 reads CASSLATESGNTIYF. The CDR3 DNA is TGTGCCAGCAGCTTAGCGACAGAATCTGGAAACACCATATATTTT.

This clone was detected only once. The chain combines TRBV25-1 with TRBJ2-7; D not certain. This CDR3 contains 14 residues. Germline assignment: CDR1 MGHDK and CDR2 SYGVNS. Trimming shortened V by 3 bases and J by 0 bases, and 9 bases separated the two germline ends. CDR3 sequence reads: CASSDPPHSYEQYF. As DNA, the CDR3 is TGTGCCAGCAGTGATCCCCCCCACTCCTACGAGCAGTACTTC.

The V call is TRBV4-1, the J call TRBJ2-2; 10 bases are a match to TRBD2. Germline-derived CDR1 and CDR2 are MGHRA and YSYEKL. The ends lost 0 bases at V and 4 bases at J; junction bases unmatched: 5. CDR3 length equals 17 residues. CDR3 nucleotide sequence: TGCGCCAGCAGCCAAGAGGGACTAGCGCAACGCACCGGGGAGCTGTTTTTT. It translates to CASSQEGLAQRTGELFF.

The V call is TRBV18, the J call TRBJ2-2; 8 nucleotides agree with TRBD2. The CDR3 consists of 18 residues. Germline V gives CDR1 KGHSH, CDR2 LQKENI. The trim removed 0 bases at V and 4 bases at J, leaving 10 bases unmatched. CDR3 sequence (DNA): TGTGCCAGCTCACCACCTGCTAGCGGGCGCGTTTTCACCGGGGAGCTGTTTTTT. Its translation: CASSPPASGRVFTGELFF. Combining the CDR3 with reference TRBV18 and TRBJ2-2 gives the whole variable domain NAGVMQNPRHLVRRRGQEARLRCSPMKGHSHVYWYRQLPEEGLKFMVYLQKENIIDESGMPKERFSAEFPKEGPSILRIQQVVRGDSAAYFCASSPPASGRVFTGELFFGEGSRLTVL.